This T cell receptor (beta chain) was documented in a study of beta chain features in type 1 diabetes. The overall study: There were approximately 100,000,000 sorted cells examined across all samples.

General observations from the study: Comparison showed that naive, central memory and Treg TCRB repertoires appeared more similar among patients than among healthy donors.

The isolated RNA, all of it, was reverse transcribed, so expressed TCRB transcripts were what got sequenced. TCRdb's copy holds only in-frame clones and misses some; the assay was immunoSEQ multiplex PCR. Seen here are about 450,000 clones, 9.5% to 12% observed once, and the top ten hold over 0.04%. A note on this clone: No antigen is known for it.

CDR1 is SGHRS and CDR2 is YFSETQ in the germline V gene. This CDR3 has 15 amino acids. Losses at the gene ends were 4 bases for V and 5 bases for J; bases not matched to a gene: 9. The sequence was obtained from a woman under 30 in good health. V is TRBV5-1 and J is TRBJ1-2; 9 bases fit TRBD1. The specimen sequenced was naive CD4+ T cells from blood. Here the CDR3 DNA reads TGCGCCAGCAGCGTAACAAGGGACAGGGATTATGGCTACACCTTC. It encodes CASSVTRDRDYGYTF.